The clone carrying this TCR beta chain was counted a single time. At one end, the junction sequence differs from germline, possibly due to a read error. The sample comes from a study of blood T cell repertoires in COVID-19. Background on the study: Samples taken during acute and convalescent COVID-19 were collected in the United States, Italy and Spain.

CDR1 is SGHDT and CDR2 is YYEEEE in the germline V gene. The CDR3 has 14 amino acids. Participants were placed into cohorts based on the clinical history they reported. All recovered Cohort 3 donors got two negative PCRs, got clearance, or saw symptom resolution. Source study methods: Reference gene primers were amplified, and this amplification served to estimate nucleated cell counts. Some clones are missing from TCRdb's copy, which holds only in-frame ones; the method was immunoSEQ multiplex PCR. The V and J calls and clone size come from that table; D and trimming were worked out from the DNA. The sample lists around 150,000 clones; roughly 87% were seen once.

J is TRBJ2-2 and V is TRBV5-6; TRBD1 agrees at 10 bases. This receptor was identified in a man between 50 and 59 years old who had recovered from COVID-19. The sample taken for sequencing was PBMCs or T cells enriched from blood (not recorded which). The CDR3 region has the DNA TGTGCCAGCAGTTTGGGACAGGGGACCGGGGAGCTGTTTTTT. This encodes CASSLGQGTGELFF.